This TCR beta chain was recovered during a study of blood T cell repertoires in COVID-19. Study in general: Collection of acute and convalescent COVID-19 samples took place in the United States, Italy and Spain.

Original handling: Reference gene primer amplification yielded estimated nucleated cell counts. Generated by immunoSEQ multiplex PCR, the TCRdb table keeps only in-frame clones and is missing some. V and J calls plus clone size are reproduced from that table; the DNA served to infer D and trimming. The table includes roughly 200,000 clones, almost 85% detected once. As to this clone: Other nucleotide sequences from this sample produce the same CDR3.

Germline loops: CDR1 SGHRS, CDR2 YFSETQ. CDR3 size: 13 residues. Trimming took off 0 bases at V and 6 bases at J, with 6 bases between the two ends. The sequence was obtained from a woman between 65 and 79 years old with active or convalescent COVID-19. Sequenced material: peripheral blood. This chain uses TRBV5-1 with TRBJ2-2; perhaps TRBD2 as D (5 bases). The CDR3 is CASSLVGAGELFF. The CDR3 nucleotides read TGCGCCAGCAGCTTGGTGGGAGCCGGGGAGCTGTTTTTT.